This note documents a single T cell receptor (beta chain) sequence. As yet, its antigen is unknown. The study ran its PCR with 60 Vbeta and 13 Jbeta primers. Repertoires were generated with immunoSEQ multiplex PCR, while TCRdb's copy carries only in-frame clones and drops some. The table shows 150,000 or so clones, with more than 60% occurring only once. V was clipped by 2 bases and J by 0 bases; unmatched bases: 3. The germline V gene has CDR1 MNHEY and CDR2 SVGAGI. The CDR3 sequence is 16 residues long. This entry is derived from a study of cytomegalovirus exposure and HLA in healthy donors. Points from the study as a whole: Investigators reported about 160 TCR beta chains as tied to cytomegalovirus.

The sequence was obtained from a woman aged 45-59 years in good health and CMV-seropositive. The rearrangement uses TRBV6-5 and TRBJ2-2; TRBD1 agrees at 7 bases. The specimen was PBMCs. CDR3 sequence reads: CASSYHTGANTGELFF. DNA of the CDR3: TGTGCCAGCAGTTACCATACAGGGGCGAACACCGGGGAGCTGTTTTTT.